This T cell receptor (beta chain) appears in the sequencing data of a study of T cells after yellow fever vaccination. TCRdb reanalysed the 5' RACE reads using MiXCR and keeps one entry per CDR3 protein. The sample consists of some 150,000 distinct CDR3 sequences, more than 6.5% of them appearing once. Germline CDR1 is LGHDT and CDR2 is YNNKEL (reference sequence). The CDR3 is made up of 12 amino acids. Trimming took 4 bases from V and 3 from J, leaving 7 bases between them. In the case of this clonotype: Its antigen is undetermined. A read error is likely, as this CDR3 ends without the conserved phenylalanine or tryptophan.

Findings and caveats of the study: FACS-sorted repertoires could contain abundant clonotypes contaminating from the bulk population. Post-booster repertoires contained most primary-vaccination clones again (approximately 97% CD4, approximately 88% CD8).

The material sequenced was CD4+ T cells sorted from PBMCs, taken 10 days after the yellow fever booster vaccination. This clonotype originated in a man in his thirties or forties who received the YFV17D yellow fever vaccine. The rearrangement uses TRBV3-1 and TRBJ2-7; a weak D match, TRBD2 (5 bases). CDR3 nucleotides: TGTGCCAGCAGCCGAACTAGCTACGAGCAGTACTTA. This translates into CASSRTSYEQYL.